Detailed here is one T cell receptor beta chain. This entry is derived from a study of CD8+ T cells in alopecia areata. On the study more broadly: A regimen of oral tofacitinib, 5 to 10 mg twice daily, was given to treated patients.

Treatment defined: oral pan-JAK inhibitor, 5-10 mg twice daily. In germline, CDR1 is SGHDN, CDR2 FVKESK. Deletions cut 3 bases from V and 2 bases from J, with 8 bases between. This CDR3 region has 14 residues. After isolation, RNA underwent reverse transcription to generate cDNA as the sequencing template. The method was immunoSEQ multiplex PCR; TCRdb's version includes in-frame clones alone and lacks a portion of them. The sample comprises 190,000 or so clones, about 60% of which are singletons, and roughly 12% rests with the top ten. This TCR derives from a human donor with alopecia areata. Source: CD8+ T cells sorted from blood, taken at week 24, from a patient treated with tofacitinib. The chain carries TRBV14 and TRBJ1-5; D uncertain. The CDR3 reads CASSQGGGNQPQHF. CDR3 sequence (DNA): TGTGCCAGCAGCCAGGGTGGGGGCAATCAGCCCCAGCATTTT.